These 9 T cell receptor beta chains share one sample of origin, sequenced in a study of OX40 agonist ivuxolimab in advanced cancers. The table came from immunoSEQ multiplex PCR; TCRdb's copy has only in-frame clones and leaves some out. The table lists tens of thousands of clones, about 83% of them singletons. Source: CD4+ or CD8+ T cells sorted from blood, taken in a trial of the OX40 agonist ivuxolimab. The receptors stem from an adult with an advanced solid tumor such as melanoma, head and neck, liver or kidney cancer.

This chain uses TRBV10-1 with TRBJ1-5; tentative D call: TRBD1 (5 bases). The CDR3 is 17 amino acids. The V gene lost 0 bases and the J gene lost 7 bases, with 19 bases spanning the gap. The germline gives CDR1 WNHNN, CDR2 SYGVQD (reference sequence). The DNA of the CDR3 is TGCGCCAGCAGTGAGTCGGTAAGGTGGGGGGGAGGGCAGCCCCAGCATTTT. Protein sequence: CASSESVRWGGGQPQHF.

The sample holds a few counts of this clone. This chain connects TRBV2 to TRBJ2-3, with D uncertain. Per the germline V gene, CDR1 is SNHLY and CDR2 is FYNNEI. The CDR3 spans 15 residues. Trimming took off 3 bases at V and 0 bases at J, with 10 bases between the two ends. CDR3 region: CASSERLMSTDTQYF. The CDR3 DNA follows: TGTGCCAGCAGTGAGCGACTCATGAGCACAGATACGCAGTATTTT.

In its sample, this clone was seen a few times. The gene calls are TRBV10-2 and TRBJ2-2, with D tentatively TRBD1 (6 bases). Germline V gene sequence: CDR1 WSHSY, CDR2 SAAADI. V lost 5 bases to trimming and J lost 7 bases, with 8 bases between them. This CDR3 is built from 12 residues. In DNA form, the CDR3 reads TGCGCCAGCAGTACAGGGATCGGGGAGCTGTTTTTT. It specifies CASSTGIGELFF.

V and J are TRBV7-2 and TRBJ2-7; D is perhaps TRBD1 or TRBD2 (7 bases each). Germline V CDR1 and CDR2: SGHTA, FQGNSA. The CDR3 runs to 17 residues. Trimming took 5 bases from V and 6 from J, leaving 26 bases between them. For the CDR3, the DNA is TGTGCCAGCAGCCCCAGGGGGGGCGCTCAACTGCTCTCCGAGCAGTACTTC. Amino acid sequence: CASSPRGGAQLLSEQYF. The whole variable domain, filled in from reference TRBV7-2 and TRBJ2-7, reads GAGVSQSPSNKVTEKGKDVELRCDPISGHTALYWYRQSLGQGLEFLIYFQGNSAPDKSGLPSDRFSAERTGGSVSTLTIQRTQQEDSAVYLCASSPRGGAQLLSEQYFGPGTRLTVT.

The chain joins TRBV11-2 to TRBJ1-1, with TRBD1 matching over 7 bases. The junction had 4 bases not matched to a gene; V was cut back by 5 bases and J by 1 base. The CDR3 runs 14 residues. The V gene's germline CDR1 is SGHAT and CDR2 FQNNGV. The CDR3 bases are TGTGCCAGCAGCACCTACAGGGGGAACACTGAAGCTTTCTTT. As protein: CASSTYRGNTEAFF.

The gene calls are TRBV2 and TRBJ2-1, with TRBD2 as a possible D gene (5 bases). CDR3 length equals 17 residues. The germline V gene has CDR1 SNHLY and CDR2 FYNNEI. Trimming cost V 0 bases and J 2 bases, with 14 bases left between them. The DNA for the CDR3 is TGTGCCAGCAGTGAAGCGCTTGGTGGGAGTCCCTACAATGAGCAGTTCTTC. Translated: CASSEALGGSPYNEQFF.

This clone was seen only once. The chain employs TRBV28 and TRBJ2-7, with 10 positions matching TRBD2. Losses at the gene ends were 6 bases for V and 6 bases for J; bases not matched to a gene: 5. CDR1 and CDR2 (germline): MDHEN, SYDVKM. The CDR3 extends over 13 amino acids. The CDR3 region has the DNA TGTGCCAGCAGGCGGACTAGCGGAGGCGAGCAGTACTTC. It encodes CASRRTSGGEQYF.

The chain carries TRBV6-5 and TRBJ1-2, with D possibly TRBD1 on 6 matching bases. Germline assignment: CDR1 MNHEY and CDR2 SVGAGI. CDR3 size: 15 residues. V gave up 5 bases and J gave up 4 bases, with 17 bases separating them. The CDR3 loop reads CASSPDRTSPYGYTF. The DNA for the CDR3 is TGTGCCAGCAGTCCAGACAGGACCTCTCCCTATGGCTACACCTTC.

CDR3 bases: TGTGCCACATTCGGTCAGGGGTTACGGGAAAAACTGTTTTTT. It translates to CATFGQGLREKLFF. The genes are TRBV28 and TRBJ1-4; a weak D match, TRBD1 (6 bases). V was shortened by 10 bases and J by 8 bases, with 20 bases between the two germline ends. The V gene's germline CDR1 is MDHEN and CDR2 SYDVKM. The CDR3 consists of 14 residues.